These T cell receptor beta chains were read from a single sample in a study of OX40 agonist ivuxolimab in advanced cancers. Data came from immunoSEQ multiplex PCR; TCRdb stores just in-frame clones and leaves some out. The sample holds about 65,000 clones; about nine tenths are singletons and the top ten take 0.3% to 0.45%. The source was CD4+ or CD8+ T cells sorted from blood, collected in a trial of the OX40 agonist ivuxolimab. The receptors here all came from an adult with an advanced solid tumor such as melanoma, head and neck, liver or kidney cancer. The CDR3 runs from the conserved cysteine through the conserved F or W. A D gene is named only where the DNA matches it firmly. Expanded clones get a size class; other rows say once, few or many, or leave the size out.

clone size	CDR3 length	V gene	D gene	J gene	CDR3 protein	CDR3 DNA
.	13	TRBV6-6	.	TRBJ1-2	CASSPPTGAGYTF	TGTGCCAGCAGTCCCCCCACGGGGGCGGGCTACACCTTC
.	13	TRBV29-1	.	TRBJ1-2	CSVGGQGLSGYTF	TGCAGCGTCGGTGGGCAGGGATTAAGTGGCTACACCTTC
.	13	TRBV7-3	TRBD1	TRBJ1-2	CASSLQTGGGYTF	TGTGCCAGCAGCCTCCAGACAGGGGGCGGCTACACCTTC
few	16	TRBV11-2	TRBD1	TRBJ2-3	CASRTRTGDLTDTQYF	TGTGCCAGCAGAACCAGGACAGGAGATCTCACAGATACGCAGTATTTT
.	16	TRBV11-2	.	TRBJ1-1	CASSLLTLTGNTEAFF	TGTGCCAGCAGCTTACTCACCTTAACAGGGAACACTGAAGCTTTCTTT
few	16	TRBV4-1	.	TRBJ1-1	CASSQFRNQMNTEAFF	TGCGCCAGCAGCCAATTCCGGAATCAGATGAACACTGAAGCTTTCTTT
.	16	TRBV19	TRBD2	TRBJ2-2	CASSPSGGAITGELFF	TGTGCCAGTAGCCCTAGCGGGGGGGCGATCACCGGGGAGCTGTTTTTT
.	13	TRBV5-1	.	TRBJ2-7	CASSSTATYEQYF	TGCGCCAGCAGCTCGACAGCGACCTACGAGCAGTACTTC
.	14	TRBV7-6	TRBD1	TRBJ2-7	CASSPRTGADEQYF	TGTGCCAGCAGCCCTCGGACAGGGGCGGACGAGCAGTACTTC
.	15	TRBV11-1	.	TRBJ2-7	CASSLRSGSRGEQYF	TGTGCCAGCAGCTTAAGATCGGGGAGTCGGGGCGAGCAGTACTTC
.	16	TRBV5-6	TRBD1	TRBJ1-5	CASSLGTGREGQPQHF	TGTGCCAGCAGCCTTGGGACAGGTAGAGAGGGTCAGCCCCAGCATTTT
few	16	TRBV5-5	TRBD2	TRBJ2-7	CASSFWASGGSYEQYF	TGTGCCAGCAGCTTTTGGGCTAGCGGGGGATCCTACGAGCAGTACTTC
.	15	TRBV5-4	.	TRBJ2-5	CASSGAQIGGETQYF	TGTGCCAGCAGCGGCGCCCAGATTGGGGGCGAGACCCAGTACTTC
.	18	TRBV5-4	.	TRBJ1-3	CASSLGGQNRVMGNTIYF	TGTGCCAGCAGCTTGGGGGGGCAGAACAGGGTTATGGGAAACACCATATATTTT
.	16	TRBV9	TRBD1	TRBJ1-1	CASSVGTGGLNTEAFF	TGTGCCAGCAGCGTCGGGACAGGGGGATTGAACACTGAAGCTTTCTTT
.	14	TRBV9	TRBD1	TRBJ2-5	CASSSSRGRETQYF	TGTGCCAGCAGCTCCTCCAGGGGGCGGGAGACCCAGTACTTC
few	14	TRBV6-4	.	TRBJ1-6	CASSDGTNNSPLHF	TGTGCCAGCAGTGACGGGACAAATAATTCACCCCTCCACTTT
few	15	TRBV5-5	.	TRBJ1-2	CASTIIPGLNYGYTF	TGTGCCAGCACTATTATTCCCGGGCTCAACTATGGCTACACCTTC
.	19	TRBV11-2	.	TRBJ2-1	CASSLAGGSRNKASNEQFF	TGTGCCAGCAGCTTAGCGGGCGGTAGCAGGAACAAGGCTTCCAATGAGCAGTTCTTC
.	17	TRBV19	.	TRBJ1-5	CASTPGAGRDSNQPQHF	TGTGCCAGTACCCCCGGGGCCGGCCGAGATAGCAATCAGCCCCAGCATTTT
.	14	TRBV2	.	TRBJ1-3	CASTPPVGGNTIYF	TGTGCCAGCACCCCCCCAGTTGGGGGAAACACCATATATTTT
.	15	TRBV19	TRBD2	TRBJ2-1	CASSMTSGGGHEQFF	TGTGCCAGTAGTATGACTAGCGGGGGGGGCCATGAGCAGTTCTTC
.	15	TRBV11-2	.	TRBJ2-5	CASSSPGDRSFMKYF	TGTGCCAGCAGTTCGCCCGGAGACAGGAGCTTTATGAAGTACTTC
.	15	TRBV5-4	TRBD2	TRBJ2-1	CASSLTGGPSDEQFF	TGTGCCAGCAGCTTGACGGGGGGGCCCTCGGATGAGCAGTTCTTC
few	12	TRBV10-3	.	TRBJ2-5	CAISRERETQYF	TGTGCCATCAGCCGGGAGCGAGAGACCCAGTACTTC
.	14	TRBV7-3	.	TRBJ1-2	CASSLPGRSYGYTF	TGTGCCAGCAGCTTGCCGGGGAGGTCCTACGGCTACACCTTC
.	17	TRBV5-6	.	TRBJ2-5	CASSLGSGGGYQETQYF	TGTGCCAGCAGCTTGGGGTCTGGTGGCGGATACCAAGAGACCCAGTACTTC
.	12	TRBV7-2	.	TRBJ2-7	CASSLEFYEQYF	TGTGCCAGCAGCTTAGAGTTCTACGAGCAGTACTTC
.	13	TRBV7-8	TRBD1	TRBJ2-7	CASSSTGGQKQYF	TGTGCCAGCAGCTCAACAGGGGGCCAGAAGCAGTACTTC
.	14	TRBV10-3	.	TRBJ2-7	CAISVTEHVSEQYF	TGTGCCATCAGTGTGACGGAACACGTGAGCGAGCAGTACTTC
.	17	TRBV19	.	TRBJ1-2	CASGFERAGALVDGYTF	TGTGCCAGTGGGTTCGAACGGGCAGGAGCCTTAGTTGATGGCTACACCTTC
.	17	TRBV7-2	TRBD1	TRBJ2-1	CASSLYPGQAVGNEQFF	TGTGCCAGCAGCTTATACCCCGGACAGGCTGTTGGCAATGAGCAGTTCTTC
.	13	TRBV19	.	TRBJ2-7	CANPRALPYEQYF	TGTGCCAATCCGAGGGCGCTTCCCTACGAGCAGTACTTC
.	14	TRBV19	TRBD1	TRBJ2-4	CASSGPGQRNIQYF	TGTGCCAGTAGTGGTCCGGGACAGAGAAACATTCAGTACTTC
few	14	TRBV5-1	.	TRBJ1-2	CASSLERFDYGYTF	TGCGCCAGCAGCTTGGAGCGGTTCGACTATGGCTACACCTTC
.	15	TRBV30	.	TRBJ1-2	CAWTSSGRRAYGYTF	TGTGCCTGGACCTCTTCGGGGCGTAGGGCCTATGGCTACACCTTC
.	14	TRBV21-1	.	TRBJ1-1	CASRPLDRPPEAFF	TGTGCCAGCAGACCCTTAGACAGACCCCCTGAAGCTTTCTTT
.	15	TRBV7-3	.	TRBJ1-1	CASSLTRGEYTEAFF	TGTGCCAGCAGCTTAACGAGGGGGGAGTACACTGAAGCTTTCTTT
.	14	TRBV7-9	.	TRBJ1-2	CASSSRDRTYGYTF	TGTGCCAGCAGCTCCCGAGACAGGACCTATGGCTACACCTTC
.	14	TRBV19	TRBD1	TRBJ1-4	CASSGQGANEKLFF	TGTGCCAGTAGTGGACAGGGGGCGAATGAAAAACTGTTTTTT
.	17	TRBV6-1	TRBD1	TRBJ1-3	CASSEYQGAISGNTIYF	TGTGCCAGCAGTGAATACCAGGGGGCAATCTCTGGAAACACCATATATTTT
.	11	TRBV20-1	.	TRBJ2-5	CSARPEETQYF	TGCAGTGCTAGGCCGGAAGAGACCCAGTACTTC
.	14	TRBV5-6	TRBD1	TRBJ1-6	CASSHQGGGSPLHF	TGTGCCAGCAGCCACCAGGGGGGGGGTTCACCCCTCCACTTT
.	13	TRBV6-5	.	TRBJ1-1	CASTGGLGTEAFF	TGTGCCAGCACGGGGGGATTGGGTACTGAAGCTTTCTTT
.	15	TRBV5-1	.	TRBJ2-7	CASSLVVGSSYEQYF	TGCGCCAGCAGCTTGGTGGTAGGGAGCTCTTACGAGCAGTACTTC